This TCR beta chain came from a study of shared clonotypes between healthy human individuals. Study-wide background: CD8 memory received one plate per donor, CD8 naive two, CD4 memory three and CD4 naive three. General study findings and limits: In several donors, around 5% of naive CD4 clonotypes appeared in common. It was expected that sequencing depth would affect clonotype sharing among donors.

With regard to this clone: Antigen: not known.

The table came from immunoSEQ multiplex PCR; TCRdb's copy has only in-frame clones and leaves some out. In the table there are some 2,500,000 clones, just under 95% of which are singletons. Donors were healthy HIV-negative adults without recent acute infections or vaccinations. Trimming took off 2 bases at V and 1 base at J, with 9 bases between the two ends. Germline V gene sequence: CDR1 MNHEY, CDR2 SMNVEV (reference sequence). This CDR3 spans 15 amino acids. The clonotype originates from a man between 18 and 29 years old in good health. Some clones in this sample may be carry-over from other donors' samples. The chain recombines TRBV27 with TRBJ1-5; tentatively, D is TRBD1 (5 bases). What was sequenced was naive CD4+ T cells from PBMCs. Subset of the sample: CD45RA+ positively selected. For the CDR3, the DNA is TGTGCCAGCAGTTTAGAGGGACGGAGCAATCAGCCCCAGCATTTT. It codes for CASSLEGRSNQPQHF.